This T cell receptor (beta chain) comes out of a study of blood T cell repertoires in COVID-19 (dated by TCRdb to between 2020 and 2021). Background on the whole study: Samples from collaborators originated in the United States, Italy and Spain and spanned both the acute and convalescent phases of COVID-19. The prospective study material was composed of cDNA or gDNA derived from T cells, B-cell-depleted T cells, or PBMCs. Deeply sampled blood TCRbeta repertoires from subjects exposed to, actively infected with, or recovered from COVID-19 were included in the dataset. The repertoires were made available in a free public database intended to serve as a resource for research on the immune response to SARS-CoV-2. Samples came from the ongoing ImmuneRACE study (first 160 participants) plus 1,254 subjects from 6 global collaborators. The sample metadata nearly always contained a de-identified subject ID, COVID-19 status, age in years and sex. Where available, HLA class I and class II types were obtained from metadata supplied by the sample provider rather than from assay-based typing.

Participants in the prospective study were enrolled through a virtual design, were aged 18 to 89 years, and lived in some 24 United States geographic areas. In the prospective study, participants were assigned to cohorts based on the clinical history participants reported in a screening survey and a study questionnaire. Recovered participants in ImmuneRACE Cohort 3 were defined as having two consecutive negative NP/OP PCR tests, clearance from a healthcare professional, or resolution of symptoms. In the prospective study, mobile phlebotomists collected whole blood, serum and a nasopharyngeal or oropharyngeal swab from each participant. Prospective study participants could optionally give additional blood draws and questionnaires over an approximately two-month period. Before DNA extraction, blood samples from the prospective study were shipped at room temperature or frozen. Germline trimming amounts to 9 bases on V and 1 base on J, with 5 as the count of junction bases outside the gene matches. CDR1 and CDR2 are drawn from the germline V gene: SGHRS, YFSETQ. The CDR3, from cysteine to phenylalanine, totals 14 residues. Only CDR3 DNA is held: 42 bases, read in frame from base 1.

Of note for this clone: Its cognate antigen has yet to be identified. No base qualities exist here, and no much larger clone lies one base off it.

TCRbeta CDR3 regions were amplified from genomic DNA by means of the immunoSEQ Assay, a bias-controlled multiplex PCR. Concerning the study's data processing: Within the assay, amplification of reference gene primers was used to estimate how many nucleated cells each sample contained. To quantify the absolute abundance of each unique TCRbeta CDR3 rearrangement, sequence reads were collapsed and filtered. For each sample, productive Simpson clonality was calculated as the square root of Simpson's diversity index over productive rearrangements. TCRdb stores this immuneACCESS table with in-frame sequences only. Part of the clones is absent; in the studies checked, under half of the shortfall reflects unresolved V genes, and no reason is known for the rest. The D gene and trimming were derived from the DNA, and the V and J assignments and clone size from that table. The sample has about 270,000 clones on record, over 85% of them singletons. Jointly, the top ten make up approximately 2% of the sample.

Summary of the overall study and its limitations: The amount of clinical and demographic metadata varied by source and participant and was provided uncurated.

The chain joins TRBV5-1 to TRBJ2-3, with TRBD2 identical over 10 junction bases. Sequenced material: PBMCs or T cells enriched from blood (not recorded which). This TCR came from an older woman who had recovered from COVID-19. The CDR3 protein: CATSLAGGTDTQYF. At the DNA level, the sequence is TGCGCCACCTCGCTAGCGGGAGGCACAGATACGCAGTATTTT.